A selection of T cell receptor beta chains follows, all from one sample in a study of cytomegalovirus exposure and HLA in healthy donors. Measured with immunoSEQ multiplex PCR; TCRdb has only the in-frame clones, and not every one. The table shows about 160,000 clones, with nearly 90% occurring only once. Sequencing was done on a sample of PBMCs. The receptors stem from a man aged 18 to 30 in good health and CMV-seropositive. The CDR3 runs from the conserved cysteine through the conserved F or W. A D gene is named only where the DNA matches it firmly. Not every row has a clone size; where given, it reads once, few, many or a size class.

abundance	j_gene	v_gene	d_gene	CDR3nt	CDR3aa
NA	TRBJ2-3	TRBV21-1	NA	TGTGCCAGCAGCAAAGATTTGCGGGAGTCTACAGATACGCAGTATTTT	CASSKDLRESTDTQYF
NA	TRBJ2-5	TRBV7-2	NA	TGTGCCAGCCGAAAGGACGGGAACCAAGAGACCCAGTACTTC	CASRKDGNQETQYF
NA	TRBJ1-1	TRBV5-4	TRBD1	TGTGCCAGCAGCTCAAGGACAGGGGGCGACATGAACACTGAAGCTTTCTTT	CASSSRTGGDMNTEAFF
few	TRBJ1-2	TRBV27	TRBD1	TGTGCCAGCAGTCCCAGACAGGGGGTCTTCACCTTC	CASSPRQGVFTF
once	TRBJ2-7	TRBV11-2	TRBD2	TGTGCCAGCAGCTCCTACGGACTAGCGGTCTACGAGCAGTACTTC	CASSSYGLAVYEQYF
NA	TRBJ1-3	TRBV30	TRBD1	TGTGCCAGGGAGACAGGGGCTGGAAACACCATATATTTT	CARETGAGNTIYF
NA	TRBJ2-2	TRBV2	TRBD2	TGTGCCAGCAGTGAATTTGCGGGAGGGGACACCGGGGAGCTGTTTTTT	CASSEFAGGDTGELFF
NA	TRBJ2-1	TRBV6-5	TRBD2	TGTTCAGCGGGAGTGGAATACAATGAGCAGTTCTTC	CSAGVEYNEQFF
once	TRBJ2-7	TRBV19	TRBD2	TGTGCCAGTAGTATTGGGGGGGTCGGAACCTACGAGCAGTACTTC	CASSIGGVGTYEQYF
once	TRBJ1-2	TRBV7-9	NA	TGTGCCAGCAGTCTCGGACAGTCTGAAATCTATGGCTACACCTTC	CASSLGQSEIYGYTF
NA	TRBJ1-1	TRBV27	NA	TGTGCCAGCAGTTTAATCGTGGGAGACACTGAAGCTTTCTTT	CASSLIVGDTEAFF
NA	TRBJ2-5	TRBV7-3	NA	TGTGCCAGCAGCCTATTGGACCAAGAGACCCAGTACTTC	CASSLLDQETQYF
NA	TRBJ1-3	TRBV18	NA	TGTGCCAGCTCACTCGCCAGGGACTCTGGAAACACCATATATTTT	CASSLARDSGNTIYF
NA	TRBJ2-1	TRBV19	NA	TGTGCCAGTAGTATTGGAGAGAACTCCTACAATGAGCAGTTCTTC	CASSIGENSYNEQFF
NA	TRBJ2-7	TRBV1	NA	TGCACCAGCAGCCAAGATGGACTAGCGGGAGCTCACACCTACGAGCAGTACTTC	CTSSQDGLAGAHTYEQYF
NA	TRBJ2-1	TRBV18	TRBD2	TGTGCCAGCTCACCGATTAGCGGGAGGGCCGGTGAGCAGTTCTTC	CASSPISGRAGEQFF
NA	TRBJ2-1	TRBV27	NA	TGTGCCAGCAGTTTTAGACGGAGGGCCTTAGAGAATGAGCAGTTCTTC	CASSFRRRALENEQFF
NA	TRBJ1-1	TRBV27	NA	TGTGCCAGCAGTCCAGACATCCTGAACACTGAAGCTTTCTTT	CASSPDILNTEAFF
NA	TRBJ2-1	TRBV6-5	NA	TGTGCCAGCAGTTACTCGATTCTAGTAAATGAACAGTTCTTC	CASSYSILVNEQFF
NA	TRBJ1-3	TRBV7-8	NA	TGTGCCAGCAGCTTTGCCAGGATGGCTGGAAACACCATATATTTT	CASSFARMAGNTIYF
NA	TRBJ1-1	TRBV5-1	NA	TGCGCCAGCACCGAAGCGAATGGGGGGGCGCAGGGCACTGAAGCTTTCTTT	CASTEANGGAQGTEAFF
NA	TRBJ1-5	TRBV7-2	TRBD1	TGTGCCAGCAGCTTGGCAGGGGGAAATAGCAATCAGCCCCAGCATTTT	CASSLAGGNSNQPQHF
NA	TRBJ1-1	TRBV30	TRBD1	TGTGCCTGGAGTTTAGGATCGACAGGGTACACTGAAGCTTTCTTT	CAWSLGSTGYTEAFF
once	TRBJ1-1	TRBV6-5	NA	TGTGCCAGCAGTTACGAGACTGAAGCTTTCTTT	CASSYETEAFF
NA	TRBJ1-4	TRBV11-1	NA	TGTGCCAGCAGCCCACGAGCCGGGACAAAGAATGAAAAACTGTTTTTT	CASSPRAGTKNEKLFF
NA	TRBJ2-1	TRBV6-5	NA	TGTGCCAGCAGTCTTAGCGGCAATGAGCAGTTCTTC	CASSLSGNEQFF
NA	TRBJ2-7	TRBV27	NA	TGTGCCAGCAGTTCGTCCTACGAGCAGTACTTC	CASSSSYEQYF